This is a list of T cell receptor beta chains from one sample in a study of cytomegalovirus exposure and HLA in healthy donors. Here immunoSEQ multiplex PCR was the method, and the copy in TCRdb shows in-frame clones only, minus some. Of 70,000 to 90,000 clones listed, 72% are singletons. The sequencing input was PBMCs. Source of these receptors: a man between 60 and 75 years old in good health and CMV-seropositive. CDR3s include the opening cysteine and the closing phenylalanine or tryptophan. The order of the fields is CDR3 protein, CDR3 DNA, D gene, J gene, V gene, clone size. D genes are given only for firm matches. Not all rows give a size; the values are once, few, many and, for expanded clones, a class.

cdr3_aa: CATFGGGRVYEQYF
cdr3_nt: TGTGCCACCTTTGGGGGTGGGAGGGTCTACGAGCAGTACTTC
d_call: TRBD2
j_call: TRBJ2-7
v_call: TRBV6-1
clone_size: NA

cdr3_aa: CASSSETSGYEQFF
cdr3_nt: TGTGCCAGCAGCTCAGAGACTAGTGGGTATGAGCAGTTCTTC
d_call: NA
j_call: TRBJ2-1
v_call: TRBV5-4
clone_size: NA

cdr3_aa: CASSSRGIHSGNTIYF
cdr3_nt: TGTGCCAGTTCGTCTCGCGGAATACACTCTGGAAACACCATATATTTT
d_call: NA
j_call: TRBJ1-3
v_call: TRBV7-9
clone_size: NA

cdr3_aa: CASSQELGAAGEGFF
cdr3_nt: TGCGCCAGCAGCCAAGAGTTGGGGGCCGCGGGGGAAGGTTTCTTC
d_call: NA
j_call: TRBJ2-1
v_call: TRBV4-1
clone_size: NA

cdr3_aa: CASSVDGTDYNEQFF
cdr3_nt: TGTGCCAGCAGCGTAGACGGGACAGACTACAATGAGCAGTTCTTC
d_call: TRBD1
j_call: TRBJ2-1
v_call: TRBV9
clone_size: NA

cdr3_aa: CAISQRAGGSTDTQYF
cdr3_nt: TGTGCCATCAGTCAAAGGGCGGGGGGGAGCACAGATACGCAGTATTTT
d_call: TRBD2
j_call: TRBJ2-3
v_call: TRBV10-3
clone_size: NA

cdr3_aa: CASRGGGALYEQYF
cdr3_nt: TGCGCCAGCAGGGGTGGGGGGGCCCTCTACGAGCAGTACTTC
d_call: NA
j_call: TRBJ2-7
v_call: TRBV5-1
clone_size: NA

cdr3_aa: CASSSFRGRETQYF
cdr3_nt: TGTGCCAGCAGCTCCTTCCGGGGGAGGGAGACCCAGTACTTC
d_call: NA
j_call: TRBJ2-5
v_call: TRBV5-4
clone_size: NA

cdr3_aa: CASRAGTGHNEQFF
cdr3_nt: TGTGCCAGCAGGGCAGGGACAGGCCACAATGAGCAGTTCTTC
d_call: TRBD1
j_call: TRBJ2-1
v_call: TRBV14
clone_size: NA

cdr3_aa: CASSDGGDAGELFF
cdr3_nt: TGCGCCAGCAGTGACGGCGGGGACGCCGGGGAGCTGTTTTTT
d_call: NA
j_call: TRBJ2-2
v_call: TRBV10-1
clone_size: NA

cdr3_aa: CASSVGTSGNEQFF
cdr3_nt: TGTGCCAGCAGCGTAGGGACTAGCGGGAATGAGCAGTTCTTC
d_call: TRBD2
j_call: TRBJ2-1
v_call: TRBV9
clone_size: NA

cdr3_aa: CASSQSSGGNRQYF
cdr3_nt: TGCGCCAGCAGCCAGTCCTCGGGGGGGAACCGGCAGTACTTC
d_call: TRBD2
j_call: TRBJ2-7
v_call: TRBV4-3
clone_size: NA

cdr3_aa: CASSRGAGGPVHEQFF
cdr3_nt: TGTGCCAGCAGCCGAGGAGCGGGGGGGCCAGTCCATGAGCAGTTCTTC
d_call: TRBD2
j_call: TRBJ2-1
v_call: TRBV7-2
clone_size: few

cdr3_aa: CASSTSETNYYEQYF
cdr3_nt: TGTGCCAGCAGTACCTCAGAGACAAATTACTACGAGCAGTACTTC
d_call: NA
j_call: TRBJ2-7
v_call: TRBV2
clone_size: NA

cdr3_aa: CASSFQGRVEKLFF
cdr3_nt: TGTGCCAGCAGCTTCCAGGGGAGGGTTGAAAAACTGTTTTTT
d_call: NA
j_call: TRBJ1-4
v_call: TRBV5-5
clone_size: NA

cdr3_aa: CASSEGTMNTEAFF
cdr3_nt: TGTGCCAGCAGTGAAGGGACAATGAACACTGAAGCTTTCTTT
d_call: NA
j_call: TRBJ1-1
v_call: TRBV2
clone_size: NA

cdr3_aa: CASSLDRPYSNQPQHF
cdr3_nt: TGTGCCAGCAGCTTAGACAGACCATATAGCAATCAGCCCCAGCATTTT
d_call: NA
j_call: TRBJ1-5
v_call: TRBV7-2
clone_size: NA

cdr3_aa: CASAPPTWDRQETQYF
cdr3_nt: TGTGCTAGTGCCCCCCCCACCTGGGACAGGCAAGAGACCCAGTACTTC
d_call: TRBD1
j_call: TRBJ2-5
v_call: TRBV12-5
clone_size: NA

cdr3_aa: CASSYSTIQGNTEAFF
cdr3_nt: TGTGCCAGCAGTTACTCGACAATCCAGGGGAACACTGAAGCTTTCTTT
d_call: NA
j_call: TRBJ1-1
v_call: TRBV6-5
clone_size: NA

cdr3_aa: CASSLQQTGGAFF
cdr3_nt: TGTGCCAGCAGCTTGCAACAGACCGGGGGAGCTTTCTTT
d_call: NA
j_call: TRBJ1-1
v_call: TRBV5-6
clone_size: NA

cdr3_aa: CASSLVEYVQYF
cdr3_nt: TGTGCCAGCAGCTTAGTAGAGTACGTGCAGTACTTC
d_call: NA
j_call: TRBJ2-7
v_call: TRBV7-9
clone_size: few

cdr3_aa: CSVEEDGGRVYGYTF
cdr3_nt: TGCAGCGTTGAAGAGGACGGGGGGCGCGTCTATGGCTACACCTTC
d_call: NA
j_call: TRBJ1-2
v_call: TRBV29-1
clone_size: NA

cdr3_aa: CASSYWAAYGYTF
cdr3_nt: TGTGCCAGCAGTTACTGGGCCGCCTATGGCTACACCTTC
d_call: NA
j_call: TRBJ1-2
v_call: TRBV6-6
clone_size: NA

cdr3_aa: CASSHHTGDREPQHF
cdr3_nt: TGCGCCAGCAGCCATCACACAGGGGACCGAGAGCCCCAGCATTTT
d_call: TRBD1
j_call: TRBJ1-5
v_call: TRBV4-1
clone_size: NA

cdr3_aa: CASSQDLGTGVNEQYF
cdr3_nt: TGCGCCAGCAGCCAAGATCTTGGGACAGGGGTGAACGAGCAGTACTTC
d_call: TRBD1
j_call: TRBJ2-7
v_call: TRBV4-3
clone_size: NA

cdr3_aa: CASSLEDSRLLNYGYTF
cdr3_nt: TGTGCCAGCAGCCTAGAGGATAGTCGCCTACTAAACTATGGCTACACCTTC
d_call: NA
j_call: TRBJ1-2
v_call: TRBV5-6
clone_size: NA

cdr3_aa: CASSFANLAGGPNEQFF
cdr3_nt: TGCGCCAGCAGCTTTGCCAACCTAGCGGGAGGGCCTAATGAGCAGTTCTTC
d_call: TRBD2
j_call: TRBJ2-1
v_call: TRBV5-1
clone_size: NA

cdr3_aa: CASSFLTSGVYEQYF
cdr3_nt: TGTGCCAGCAGCTTCTTGACTAGCGGAGTCTACGAGCAGTACTTC
d_call: TRBD2
j_call: TRBJ2-7
v_call: TRBV7-2
clone_size: NA

cdr3_aa: CASSLDGAPYGYTF
cdr3_nt: TGCGCCAGCAGCTTGGATGGGGCCCCCTATGGCTACACCTTC
d_call: NA
j_call: TRBJ1-2
v_call: TRBV5-1
clone_size: NA

cdr3_aa: CASSVSLAGGTYEQYF
cdr3_nt: TGTGCCAGCAGTGTATCACTAGCGGGAGGGACCTACGAGCAGTACTTC
d_call: TRBD2
j_call: TRBJ2-7
v_call: TRBV28
clone_size: few

cdr3_aa: CASRRSNQPQHF
cdr3_nt: TGTGCCAGCAGGAGAAGCAATCAGCCCCAGCATTTT
d_call: NA
j_call: TRBJ1-5
v_call: TRBV6-5
clone_size: NA

cdr3_aa: CASSPLAGGYEQYF
cdr3_nt: TGCGCCAGCAGCCCGTTAGCGGGAGGGTACGAGCAGTACTTC
d_call: TRBD2
j_call: TRBJ2-7
v_call: TRBV5-1
clone_size: NA

cdr3_aa: CASSLFYTGYSGYEQYF
cdr3_nt: TGTGCCAGCAGTTTATTTTATACAGGGTATTCGGGATACGAGCAGTACTTC
d_call: NA
j_call: TRBJ2-7
v_call: TRBV27
clone_size: NA

cdr3_aa: CASSLRHGTGPYEQYF
cdr3_nt: TGTGCCAGCAGCTTAAGACACGGGACAGGGCCCTACGAGCAGTACTTC
d_call: TRBD1
j_call: TRBJ2-7
v_call: TRBV7-8
clone_size: NA

cdr3_aa: CASSFFRDRDYEQYF
cdr3_nt: TGTGCCAGCAGCTTTTTCCGGGACAGGGATTACGAGCAGTACTTC
d_call: TRBD1
j_call: TRBJ2-7
v_call: TRBV11-1
clone_size: NA

cdr3_aa: CAGKGQTSSYEQYF
cdr3_nt: TGTGCCGGCAAAGGACAGACGAGCTCCTACGAGCAGTACTTC
d_call: NA
j_call: TRBJ2-7
v_call: TRBV27
clone_size: NA

cdr3_aa: CASSSGLAGGYETQYF
cdr3_nt: TGCGCCAGCAGCTCCGGACTAGCGGGGGGGTATGAGACCCAGTACTTC
d_call: TRBD2
j_call: TRBJ2-5
v_call: TRBV5-1
clone_size: NA

cdr3_aa: CSAGGWDYGYTF
cdr3_nt: TGCAGCGCAGGGGGTTGGGACTATGGCTACACCTTC
d_call: TRBD1
j_call: TRBJ1-2
v_call: TRBV29-1
clone_size: NA

cdr3_aa: CASSMLAGQGSGYTF
cdr3_nt: TGTGCCAGTAGTATGTTAGCGGGACAGGGGAGCGGCTACACCTTC
d_call: TRBD1
j_call: TRBJ1-2
v_call: TRBV19
clone_size: NA

cdr3_aa: CASSLVVAAPTGELFF
cdr3_nt: TGTGCCAGCAGCTTGGTAGTCGCGGCACCCACCGGGGAGCTGTTTTTT
d_call: NA
j_call: TRBJ2-2
v_call: TRBV5-5
clone_size: NA

cdr3_aa: CASSQDQGDLTDTQYF
cdr3_nt: TGCGCCAGCAGCCAAGACCAAGGGGATCTCACAGATACGCAGTATTTT
d_call: NA
j_call: TRBJ2-3
v_call: TRBV7-2
clone_size: few

cdr3_aa: CASGGTGVFTDTQYF
cdr3_nt: TGTGCCAGCGGGGGGACAGGGGTTTTCACAGATACGCAGTATTTT
d_call: TRBD1
j_call: TRBJ2-3
v_call: TRBV6-5
clone_size: NA

cdr3_aa: CASSVSTLDTDTQYF
cdr3_nt: TGTGCCAGCTCAGTTAGCACCCTCGACACAGATACGCAGTATTTT
d_call: NA
j_call: TRBJ2-3
v_call: TRBV18
clone_size: NA

cdr3_aa: CASSSFLNTEAFF
cdr3_nt: TGTGCCAGCAGCTCATTCCTAAACACTGAAGCTTTCTTT
d_call: NA
j_call: TRBJ1-1
v_call: TRBV11-2
clone_size: NA

cdr3_aa: CASTGSGSTHNEQFF
cdr3_nt: TGTGCCAGCACGGGTAGCGGGAGTACACACAATGAGCAGTTCTTC
d_call: TRBD2
j_call: TRBJ2-1
v_call: TRBV6-6
clone_size: NA

cdr3_aa: CASRGDISNQPQHF
cdr3_nt: TGTGCCAGTCGAGGGGACATTAGCAATCAGCCCCAGCATTTT
d_call: NA
j_call: TRBJ1-5
v_call: TRBV2
clone_size: NA

cdr3_aa: CASSLPTGSTDTQYF
cdr3_nt: TGCGCCAGCAGCTTACCGACGGGGAGCACAGATACGCAGTATTTT
d_call: NA
j_call: TRBJ2-3
v_call: TRBV5-1
clone_size: few

cdr3_aa: CASRGGNTEAFF
cdr3_nt: TGCGCCAGCCGCGGGGGGAACACTGAAGCTTTCTTT
d_call: NA
j_call: TRBJ1-1
v_call: TRBV5-1
clone_size: once

cdr3_aa: CASSQNSDGYTF
cdr3_nt: TGTGCCAGCAGTCAGAATTCCGATGGCTACACCTTC
d_call: NA
j_call: TRBJ1-2
v_call: TRBV6-5
clone_size: NA

cdr3_aa: CASTRLGDSQETQYF
cdr3_nt: TGTGCCAGCACCCGACTCGGGGACAGCCAAGAGACCCAGTACTTC
d_call: TRBD1
j_call: TRBJ2-5
v_call: TRBV7-2
clone_size: few

cdr3_aa: CASSDEAGGSNYGYTF
cdr3_nt: TGTGCCAGCAGTGACGAAGCAGGGGGCTCAAACTATGGCTACACCTTC
d_call: TRBD1
j_call: TRBJ1-2
v_call: TRBV6-4
clone_size: NA

cdr3_aa: CASAFQGTSGGTQYF
cdr3_nt: TGCGCCAGCGCCTTCCAAGGGACTAGCGGAGGGACCCAGTACTTC
d_call: TRBD2
j_call: TRBJ2-5
v_call: TRBV5-1
clone_size: once

cdr3_aa: CASSTGQGARGYTF
cdr3_nt: TGCGCCAGCAGCACCGGACAGGGGGCGCGGGGCTACACCTTC
d_call: TRBD1
j_call: TRBJ1-2
v_call: TRBV5-1
clone_size: NA

cdr3_aa: CASSQGDRRRNQPQHF
cdr3_nt: TGCGCCAGCAGCCAAGGCGACAGACGACGTAATCAGCCCCAGCATTTT
d_call: NA
j_call: TRBJ1-5
v_call: TRBV4-1
clone_size: few